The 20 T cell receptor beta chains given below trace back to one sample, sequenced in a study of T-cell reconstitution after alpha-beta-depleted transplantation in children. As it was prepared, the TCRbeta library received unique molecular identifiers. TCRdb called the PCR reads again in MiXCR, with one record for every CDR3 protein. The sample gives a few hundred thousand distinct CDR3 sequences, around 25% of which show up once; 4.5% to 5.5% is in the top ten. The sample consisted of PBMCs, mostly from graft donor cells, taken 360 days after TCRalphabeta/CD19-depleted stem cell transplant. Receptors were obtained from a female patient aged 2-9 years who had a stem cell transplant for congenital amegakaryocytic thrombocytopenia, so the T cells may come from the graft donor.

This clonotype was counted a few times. This chain's CDR3 is CATSRDGQGRFEQYF. The CDR3 region has the DNA TGTGCCACCAGCAGAGATGGACAGGGTAGGTTCGAGCAGTACTTC. The rearrangement links TRBV15 to TRBJ2-7, with TRBD1 matching over 8 bases. The length of the CDR3 is 15 residues. Trimming took 0 bases from V and 6 from J; bases not matched to a gene: 7. Germline loops: CDR1 LNHNV, CDR2 YYDKDF (reference sequence).

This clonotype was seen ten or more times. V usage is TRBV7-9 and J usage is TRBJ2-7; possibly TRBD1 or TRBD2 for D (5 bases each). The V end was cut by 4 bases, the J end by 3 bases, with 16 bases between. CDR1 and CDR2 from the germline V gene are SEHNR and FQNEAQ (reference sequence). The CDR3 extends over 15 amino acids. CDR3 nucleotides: TGTGCCAGCAGCTCGACGGGGACGCGAAACTACGAGCAGTACTTC. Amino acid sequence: CASSSTGTRNYEQYF. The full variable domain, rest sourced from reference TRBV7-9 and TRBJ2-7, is DTGVSQNPRHKITKRGQNVTFRCDPISEHNRLYWYRQTLGQGPEFLTYFQNEAQLEKSRLLSDRFSAERPKGSFSTLEIQRTEQGDSAMYLCASSSTGTRNYEQYFGPGTRLTVT.

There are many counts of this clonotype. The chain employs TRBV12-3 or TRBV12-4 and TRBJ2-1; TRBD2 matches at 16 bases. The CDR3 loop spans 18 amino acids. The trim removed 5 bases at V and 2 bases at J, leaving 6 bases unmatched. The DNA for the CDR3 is TGTGCCAGCAGTCCGGGACTAGCGGGAGGGTTCGCCTACAATGAGCAGTTCTTC. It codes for CASSPGLAGGFAYNEQFF.

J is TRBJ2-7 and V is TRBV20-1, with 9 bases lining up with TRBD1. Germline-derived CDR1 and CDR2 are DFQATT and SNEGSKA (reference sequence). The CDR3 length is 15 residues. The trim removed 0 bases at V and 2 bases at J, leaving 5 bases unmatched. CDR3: CSARDPGQGTYEQYF. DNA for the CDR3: TGCAGTGCTAGAGATCCGGGACAGGGAACCTACGAGCAGTACTTC.

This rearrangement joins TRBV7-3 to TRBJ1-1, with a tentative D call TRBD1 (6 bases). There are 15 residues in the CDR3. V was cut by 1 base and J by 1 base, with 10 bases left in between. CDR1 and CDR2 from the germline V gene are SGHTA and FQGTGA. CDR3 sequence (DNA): TGTGCCAGCAGCTTAAATGGGGGGCAGAACACTGAAGCTTTCTTT. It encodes CASSLNGGQNTEAFF.

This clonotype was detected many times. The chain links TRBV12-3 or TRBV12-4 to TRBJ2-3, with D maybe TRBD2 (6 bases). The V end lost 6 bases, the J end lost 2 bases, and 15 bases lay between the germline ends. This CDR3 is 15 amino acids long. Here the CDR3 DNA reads TGTGCCAGCAGCTACCGGGACTGGTACACAGATACGCAGTATTTT. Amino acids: CASSYRDWYTDTQYF.

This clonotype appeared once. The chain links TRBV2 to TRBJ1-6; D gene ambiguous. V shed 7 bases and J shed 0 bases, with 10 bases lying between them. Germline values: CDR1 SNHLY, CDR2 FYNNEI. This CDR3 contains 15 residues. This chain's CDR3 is CASISKLSYNSPLHF. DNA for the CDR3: TGTGCCAGCATTTCGAAACTCTCCTATAATTCACCCCTCCACTTT.

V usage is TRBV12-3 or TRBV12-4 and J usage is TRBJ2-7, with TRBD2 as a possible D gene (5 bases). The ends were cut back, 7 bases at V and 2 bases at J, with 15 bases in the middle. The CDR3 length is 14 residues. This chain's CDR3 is CASTLTTGPYEQYF. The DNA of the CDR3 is TGTGCCAGCACCCTGACTACCGGGCCCTACGAGCAGTACTTC.

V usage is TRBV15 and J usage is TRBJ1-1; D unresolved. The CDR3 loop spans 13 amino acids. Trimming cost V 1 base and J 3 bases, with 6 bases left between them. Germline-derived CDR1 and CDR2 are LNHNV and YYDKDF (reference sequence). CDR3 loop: CATSRGFDTEAFF. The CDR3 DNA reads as TGTGCCACCAGCAGAGGATTTGACACTGAAGCTTTCTTT.

The CDR3 DNA reads TGTGCCAGCAGCTTAGTGGGCACTCGCCAAGAGACCCAGTACTTC. It yields the protein CASSLVGTRQETQYF. The chain is built from TRBV11-2 and TRBJ2-5; D gene uncertain. V lost 1 base and J lost 1, with 10 bases in between. This CDR3 comprises 15 residues. Germline CDR1 is SGHAT and CDR2 is FQNNGV. Supplemented by reference TRBV11-2 and TRBJ2-5, the full variable domain reads EAGVAQSPRYKIIEKRQSVAFWCNPISGHATLYWYQQILGQGPKLLIQFQNNGVVDDSQLPKDRFSAERLKGVDSTLKIQPAKLEDSAVYLCASSLVGTRQETQYFGPGTRLLVL.

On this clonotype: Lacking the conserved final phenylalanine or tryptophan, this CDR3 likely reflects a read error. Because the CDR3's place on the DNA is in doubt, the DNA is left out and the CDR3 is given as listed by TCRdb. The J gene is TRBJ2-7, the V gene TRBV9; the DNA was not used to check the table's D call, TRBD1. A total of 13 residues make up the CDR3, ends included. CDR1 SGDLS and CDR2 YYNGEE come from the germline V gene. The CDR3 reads CASSVGRTACPAP.

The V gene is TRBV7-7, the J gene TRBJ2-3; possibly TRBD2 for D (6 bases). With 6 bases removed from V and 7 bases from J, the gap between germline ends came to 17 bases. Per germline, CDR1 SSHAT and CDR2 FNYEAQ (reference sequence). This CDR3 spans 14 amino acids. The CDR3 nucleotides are TGTGCCAGCAGTCCGGGGGTGGGATCGCATACGCAGTATTTT. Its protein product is CASSPGVGSHTQYF. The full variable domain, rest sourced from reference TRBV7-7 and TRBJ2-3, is GAGVSQSPRYKVTKRGQDVTLRCDPISSHATLYWYQQALGQGPEFLTYFNYEAQPDKSGLPSDRFSAERPEGSISTLTIQRTEQRDSAMYRCASSPGVGSHTQYFGPGTRLTVL.

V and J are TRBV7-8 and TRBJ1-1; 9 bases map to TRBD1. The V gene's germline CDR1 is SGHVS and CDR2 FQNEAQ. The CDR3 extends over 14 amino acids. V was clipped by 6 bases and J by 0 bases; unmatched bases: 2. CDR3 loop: CASRRDRVNTEAFF. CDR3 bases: TGTGCCAGCAGACGGGACAGGGTGAACACTGAAGCTTTCTTT. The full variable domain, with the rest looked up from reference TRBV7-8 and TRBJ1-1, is GAGVSQSPRYKVAKRGQDVALRCDPISGHVSLFWYQQALGQGPEFLTYFQNEAQLDKSGLPSDRFFAERPEGSVSTLKIQRTQQEDSAVYLCASRRDRVNTEAFFGQGTRLTVV.

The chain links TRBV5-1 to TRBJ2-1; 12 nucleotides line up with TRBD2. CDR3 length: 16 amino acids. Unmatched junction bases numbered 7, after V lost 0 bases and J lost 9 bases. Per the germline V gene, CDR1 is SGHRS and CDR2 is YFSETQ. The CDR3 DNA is TGCGCCAGCAGCTTGGTGCTAGCGGGAGGGCCGGGTGAGCAGTTCTTC. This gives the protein CASSLVLAGGPGEQFF.

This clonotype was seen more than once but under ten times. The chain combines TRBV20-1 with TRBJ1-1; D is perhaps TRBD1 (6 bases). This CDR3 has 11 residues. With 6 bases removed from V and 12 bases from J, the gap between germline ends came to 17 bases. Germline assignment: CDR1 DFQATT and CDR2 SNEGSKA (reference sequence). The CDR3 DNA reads TGCAGTGCCACAAACAGGGCCAGTTCTTTCTTT. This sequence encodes CSATNRASSFF.

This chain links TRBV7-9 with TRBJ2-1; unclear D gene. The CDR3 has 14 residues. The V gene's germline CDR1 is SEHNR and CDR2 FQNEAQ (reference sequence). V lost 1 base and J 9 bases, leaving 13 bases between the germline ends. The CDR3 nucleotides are TGTGCCAGCAGCTTAGTTGTGGGAAGAACTGAGCAGTTCTTC. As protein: CASSLVVGRTEQFF.

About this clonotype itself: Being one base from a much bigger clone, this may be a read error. CDR3 sequence (DNA): TGCGCCAGCATCCGAACCGGGACAGGGATCCACGAGCAGTACTTC. Its translation is CASIRTGTGIHEQYF. V is TRBV4-1 and J is TRBJ2-7; 9 nucleotides match TRBD1. Germline V gives CDR1 MGHRA, CDR2 YSYEKL. The V segment lost 7 bases and the J segment 5 bases; nucleotides outside the gene matches: 12. This CDR3 comprises 15 residues.

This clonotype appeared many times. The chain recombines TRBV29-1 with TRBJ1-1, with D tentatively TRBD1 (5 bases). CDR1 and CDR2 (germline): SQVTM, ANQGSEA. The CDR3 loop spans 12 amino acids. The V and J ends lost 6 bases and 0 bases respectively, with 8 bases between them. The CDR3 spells CSVGRMNTEAFF. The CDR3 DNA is TGCAGCGTGGGACGGATGAACACTGAAGCTTTCTTT.

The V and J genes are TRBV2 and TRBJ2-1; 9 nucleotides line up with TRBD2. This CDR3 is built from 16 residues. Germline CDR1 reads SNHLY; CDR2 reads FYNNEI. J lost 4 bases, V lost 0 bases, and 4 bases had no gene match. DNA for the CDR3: TGTGCCAGCAGTGAAGCGCGTCTAGCGGGGTACAATGAGCAGTTCTTC. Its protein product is CASSEARLAGYNEQFF.

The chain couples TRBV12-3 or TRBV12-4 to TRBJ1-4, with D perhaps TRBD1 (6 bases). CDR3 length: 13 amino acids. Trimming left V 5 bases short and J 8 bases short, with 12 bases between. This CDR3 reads CASSTRQDEKLFF. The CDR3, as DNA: TGTGCCAGCAGTACACGACAGGACGAAAAACTGTTTTTT.